One and the same sample provided the 31 T cell receptor beta chains below, sequenced in a study of T cell repertoires in cytomegalovirus infection. TCRdb re-derived calls from the reads in MiXCR, one entry per CDR3 protein. The table includes about 400,000 distinct CDR3 sequences, 15% to 20% detected once. The sequenced sample consisted of PBMCs. The receptors stem from a human donor in good health (CMV status not recorded). Some clones in this sample may be carry-over from other donors' samples.

V is TRBV7-2 and J is TRBJ2-2; D ambiguous. The germline CDR1 and CDR2 sequences are SGHTA and FQGNSA. The CDR3 spans 13 residues. The V end lost 5 bases, the J end lost 2 bases, and 6 bases lay between the germline ends. CDR3 region: CASSTRNTGELFF. The DNA of the CDR3 is TGTGCCAGCAGCACTCGAAACACCGGGGAGCTGTTTTTT. The entire variable domain, with the rest obtained from reference TRBV7-2 and TRBJ2-2, is as follows: GAGVSQSPSNKVTEKGKDVELRCDPISGHTALYWYRQSLGQGLEFLIYFQGNSAPDKSGLPSDRFSAERTGGSVSTLTIQRTQQEDSAVYLCASSTRNTGELFFGEGSRLTVL.

This clonotype showed up many times. This chain uses TRBV19 with TRBJ2-3; D is undetermined. The CDR3 extends over 11 amino acids. Germline V gene sequence: CDR1 LNHDA, CDR2 SQIVND (reference sequence). Trimming removed 9 bases at V and 2 bases at J, with 6 bases between. DNA for the CDR3: TGTGCCAGCAGGAACACAGATACGCAGTATTTT. This encodes CASRNTDTQYF.

This clonotype was picked up many times. The CDR3 nucleotides read TGTGCCACCACTGTAGGGGGAGGCTCCTACAATGAGCAGTTCTTC. This gives the protein CATTVGGGSYNEQFF. The V and J genes are TRBV7-2 and TRBJ2-1, with D perhaps TRBD1 or TRBD2 (6 bases each). Germline loops: CDR1 SGHTA, CDR2 FQGNSA. The CDR3 is made up of 15 amino acids. V was pared by 10 bases and J by 0 bases, with 16 bases between.

This clonotype was detected only a few times. This chain connects TRBV6-2 or TRBV6-3 to TRBJ1-5, with D unresolved. This CDR3 region has 14 residues. V lost 2 bases and J lost 5, with 10 bases in between. Germline CDR1 and CDR2: MNHEY and SVGEGT. The CDR3 DNA is TGTGCCAGCAGTTACCTCCAGCCGGATCAGCCCCAGCATTTT. This gives the protein CASSYLQPDQPQHF.

This clonotype came up a few times. The rearrangement links TRBV4-1 to TRBJ2-3; D might be TRBD1 or TRBD2, each matching 5 bases. The CDR3 totals 16 residues. V was clipped by 4 bases and J by 3 bases, with 17 bases between them. The germline V gene encodes CDR1 MGHRA and CDR2 YSYEKL. CDR3 in amino acids: CASSLGTFSATDTQYF. As DNA, the CDR3 is TGCGCCAGCAGCCTCGGGACCTTCAGTGCGACAGATACGCAGTATTTT.

Of note for this clonotype: Being one base from a much bigger clone, this may be a read error. This chain joins TRBV7-2 and TRBJ2-1; D is unresolved. The ends were cut back, 1 base at V and 11 bases at J, with 9 bases in the middle. The CDR3 is 12 amino acids. Germline V gene data show CDR1 as SGHTA and CDR2 as FQGNSA. The CDR3 DNA reads as TGTGCCAGCAGCTTAGTTAGGGTTAAGCAGTTCTTC. It yields the protein CASSLVRVKQFF.

The CDR3 protein is CASSLGAGSLYTGELFF. The CDR3 nucleotides read TGTGCCAGCAGCTTAGGGGCAGGGAGTCTGTACACCGGGGAGCTGTTTTTT. This chain links TRBV7-6 with TRBJ2-2; either TRBD1 or TRBD2 may fit D (5 bases each). Germline V gene sequence: CDR1 SGHVS, CDR2 FNYEAQ. Trimming stripped 1 base from V and 3 bases from J, with 15 bases between. The CDR3 sequence is 17 residues long.

Regarding this clonotype: Lacking the conserved final phenylalanine or tryptophan, this CDR3 likely reflects a read error. This chain joins TRBV7-6 and TRBJ1-4, with D maybe TRBD1 (5 bases). The ends were cut back, 2 bases at V and 6 bases at J, with 13 bases in the middle. The CDR3 totals 15 residues. Germline V lookup: CDR1 SGHVS, CDR2 FNYEAQ. Here the CDR3 DNA reads TGTGCCAGCAGCTTATTATCCGGGGGGGATGAAAAACTGTTTGTT. Its translation: CASSLLSGGDEKLFV.

The genes are TRBV23-1 and TRBJ2-1, with 8 bases lining up with TRBD2. TRBV23-1 is designated an ORF whose function remains uncertain. V dropped 3 bases and J dropped 5; count of bases not matched to a gene: 6. The CDR3 covers 15 residues. The CDR3 DNA reads as TGCGCCAGCAGTCATTTGACTAGCGAGAACAATGAGCAGTTCTTC. It codes for CASSHLTSENNEQFF.

The chain combines TRBV10-3 with TRBJ2-7; TRBD2 matches 9 bases. This CDR3 has 14 residues. Germline CDR1 reads ENHRY; CDR2 reads SYGVKD. V lost 10 bases, J lost 4 bases, and 11 bases stayed unmatched. The CDR3, as DNA: TGTGCCACACTACCGGGCGGGGGGGAGTACGAGCAGTACTTC. Translating gives CATLPGGGEYEQYF.

The chain combines TRBV7-8 with TRBJ1-1; TRBD1 might be the D (5 bases). The ends were cut back, 4 bases at V and 4 bases at J, with 10 bases in the middle. Germline V gene sequence: CDR1 SGHVS, CDR2 FQNEAQ. This CDR3 region has 13 residues. CDR3 DNA sequence: TGTGCCAGCAGCTCCAGGGAGAGCACTGAAGCTTTCTTT. It specifies CASSSRESTEAFF.

This clonotype was observed many times. The chain employs TRBV4-1 and TRBJ2-1; 8 bases fit TRBD2. Germline V CDR1 and CDR2: MGHRA, YSYEKL. The CDR3 is 14 residues long. With V trimmed by 4 bases and J by 6 bases, 5 bases remained unmatched. The DNA for the CDR3 is TGCGCCAGCAGCCGACTAGCGTTGGGCAATGAGCAGTTCTTC. Its protein is CASSRLALGNEQFF.

This clonotype has just a few counts. CDR3 loop: CATSNVGELFF. In nucleotides, the CDR3 is TGTGCCACCAGCAATGTCGGGGAGCTGTTTTTT. This sequence joins TRBV15 and TRBJ2-2; no clear D gene. The CDR3 has 11 amino acids. Germline CDR1 reads LNHNV; CDR2 reads YYDKDF (reference sequence). With 4 bases removed from V and 7 bases from J, the gap between germline ends came to 4 bases.

This clonotype came up a few times. The chain joins TRBV20-1 to TRBJ2-3; TRBD2 aligns across 13 bases. CDR3 length: 16 amino acids. The germline V gene encodes CDR1 DFQATT and CDR2 SNEGSKA (reference sequence). V gave up 0 bases and J gave up 5 bases; unmatched junction bases: 5. The DNA for the CDR3 is TGCAGTGCTAGAGATCCAGGGACTAGCGGGATAGATACGCAGTATTTT. This codes for CSARDPGTSGIDTQYF.

This clonotype was seen more than once but under ten times. The chain joins TRBV29-1 to TRBJ2-7, with D perhaps matching TRBD1 (6 bases). This CDR3 has 13 residues. V lost 4 bases to trimming and J lost 3 bases, with 13 bases between them. The germline gives CDR1 SQVTM, CDR2 ANQGSEA. CDR3 in DNA: TGCAGCGTTGTTGGACAGTCTTACTACGAGCAGTACTTC. It specifies CSVVGQSYYEQYF.

This chain uses TRBV12-3 or TRBV12-4 with TRBJ2-7, with 8 bases that match TRBD2. The V and J ends lost 3 bases and 0 bases, in that order; junction bases with no gene match: 4. The CDR3 contains 15 residues. Here the CDR3 reads CASSFSTSGSYEQYF. The CDR3, as DNA: TGTGCCAGCAGTTTTTCTACTAGCGGCTCCTACGAGCAGTACTTC.

This clonotype was picked up many times. The chain joins TRBV12-3 or TRBV12-4 to TRBJ2-5; D uncertain. This CDR3 comprises 14 residues. V was trimmed by 4 bases and J by 9 bases, leaving 18 bases between them. DNA of the CDR3: TGTGCCAGCAGTTCACCGGTCGCTCGTGGGGCCCAGTACTTC. Translated, it gives CASSSPVARGAQYF.

The chain is built from TRBV4-1 and TRBJ2-3; a possible D gene is TRBD2 (7 bases). Germline values: CDR1 MGHRA, CDR2 YSYEKL. The CDR3 totals 15 residues. The V end was cut by 0 bases, the J end by 3 bases, with 10 bases between. The CDR3 DNA reads as TGCGCCAGCAGCCAAGAAGGGGGGGAGACAGATACGCAGTATTTT. Its translation: CASSQEGGETDTQYF.

In its sample, this clonotype was seen a few times. The gene calls are TRBV6-2 or TRBV6-3 and TRBJ1-5; D gene uncertain. With 7 bases removed from V and 7 bases from J, the gap between germline ends came to 17 bases. The CDR3 runs to 14 residues. The germline V gene encodes CDR1 MNHEY and CDR2 SVGEGT. CDR3 region: CASTNRQAGQPQHF. The CDR3 bases are TGTGCCAGCACCAACCGGCAGGCGGGGCAGCCCCAGCATTTT.

The chain is built from TRBV5-1 and TRBJ2-1; 8 bases fit TRBD1. Germline trimming cut 3 bases from V and 5 bases from J; bases unmatched to any gene: 13. This CDR3 contains 17 residues. In germline, CDR1 is SGHRS, CDR2 YFSETQ. Here the CDR3 DNA reads TGCGCCAGCAGCTCGGCAGGGGGGCAGGGGGCAAACAATGAGCAGTTCTTC. As protein: CASSSAGGQGANNEQFF.

This clonotype was counted at least ten times. The chain uses TRBV7-2 and TRBJ2-3; a weak D match, TRBD2 (5 bases). Germline assignment: CDR1 SGHTA and CDR2 FQGNSA. V lost 6 bases to trimming and J lost 3 bases, with 16 bases between them. The CDR3 is made up of 15 amino acids. CDR3 sequence: CASSSVRRGTDTQYF. For the CDR3, the DNA is TGTGCCAGCAGTTCGGTGCGGAGAGGGACAGATACGCAGTATTTT.

The rearrangement links TRBV6-1 to TRBJ2-6; maybe TRBD2 (7 bases). The CDR3 is made up of 16 amino acids. The V end was cut by 0 bases, the J end by 4 bases, with 10 bases between. Per germline, CDR1 MNHNS and CDR2 SASEGT. The CDR3 protein is CASSEAGGAGANVLTF. DNA for the CDR3: TGTGCCAGCAGTGAAGCAGGGGGGGCCGGGGCCAACGTCCTGACTTTC.

This chain connects TRBV7-2 to TRBJ1-5; no definite D call. Germline CDR1 is SGHTA and CDR2 is FQGNSA. V gave up 5 bases and J gave up 2 bases, with 7 bases separating them. CDR3 length equals 13 residues. This CDR3 is CASSPWGNQPQHF. The CDR3 DNA is TGTGCCAGCAGCCCGTGGGGCAATCAGCCCCAGCATTTT.

This clonotype showed up just once. This rearrangement joins TRBV6-1 to TRBJ2-7; D is possibly TRBD1 or TRBD2 (5 bases each). The CDR3 runs 15 residues. The germline CDR1 and CDR2 sequences are MNHNS and SASEGT. V was clipped by 0 bases and J by 3 bases, with 12 bases between them. CDR3 nucleotides: TGTGCCAGCAGTGAAGCGCCAGGGAGAAGCTACGAGCAGTACTTC. It yields the protein CASSEAPGRSYEQYF.

This clonotype was counted only a few times. The rearrangement uses TRBV7-2 and TRBJ2-3; D might be TRBD2 (6 bases). V was shortened by 4 bases and J by 4 bases, with 12 bases between the two germline ends. Germline V gene sequence: CDR1 SGHTA, CDR2 FQGNSA. CDR3 length: 14 amino acids. The CDR3, as DNA: TGTGCCAGCAGCTCATCACGGGAGTCAGATACGCAGTATTTT. Encoded protein: CASSSSRESDTQYF.

The chain employs TRBV12-3 or TRBV12-4 and TRBJ2-7; D possibly matches TRBD1 or TRBD2 (5 bases each). The CDR3 extends over 13 amino acids. The V gene lost 3 bases and the J gene lost 3 bases, with 9 bases spanning the gap. The DNA for the CDR3 is TGTGCCAGCAGTTTTTGGGGGTTCTACGAGCAGTACTTC. Residues: CASSFWGFYEQYF.

The sample holds a few counts of this clonotype. V gene TRBV12-3 or TRBV12-4 combines with J gene TRBJ1-2; maybe TRBD1 (6 bases). V was pared by 2 bases and J by 6 bases, with 16 bases between. The length of the CDR3 is 15 residues. Written as DNA, the CDR3 is TGTGCCAGCAGTTTATTTTTACAGGGTTTGAATGGCTACACCTTC. Amino acid sequence: CASSLFLQGLNGYTF.

This clonotype was detected only a few times. This chain connects TRBV5-6 to TRBJ2-7; 7 bases map to TRBD1. The junction had 8 bases not matched to a gene; V was cut back by 4 bases and J by 4 bases. Germline lookup yields CDR1 SGHDT and CDR2 YYEEEE. The CDR3 has 14 amino acids. In nucleotides, the CDR3 is TGTGCCAGCAGCCTCAACCGGGACAGTTACGAGCAGTACTTC. Protein product: CASSLNRDSYEQYF.

This chain connects TRBV11-2 to TRBJ2-3, with a possible D match to TRBD1 (6 bases). Germline V gene sequence: CDR1 SGHAT, CDR2 FQNNGV. CDR3 length equals 14 residues. Trimming left V 3 bases short and J 10 bases short, with 17 bases between. The chain's CDR3 is CASSFGTRQEAQYF. The DNA for the CDR3 is TGTGCCAGCAGCTTCGGGACACGTCAAGAGGCGCAGTATTTT.

The chain has TRBV4-1 and TRBJ2-3; 11 positions match TRBD2. The V segment lost 5 bases and the J segment 6 bases; nucleotides outside the gene matches: 10. Per the germline V gene, CDR1 is MGHRA and CDR2 is YSYEKL. The CDR3 consists of 16 residues. CDR3 region: CASSGLTSGKKDTQYF. CDR3 coding DNA: TGCGCCAGCAGCGGTTTGACTAGCGGGAAGAAGGATACGCAGTATTTT.

In this sample, this clonotype turned up many times. J is TRBJ2-2 and V is TRBV7-8, with a possible D match to TRBD1 (5 bases). V lost 5 bases and J lost 4, with 14 bases in between. CDR1 and CDR2 from the germline V gene are SGHVS and FQNEAQ. This CDR3 is 15 amino acids long. CDR3 sequence (DNA): TGTGCCAGCAGCCCCTTAAGGGGAAGCACCGGGGAGCTGTTTTTT. Encoded protein: CASSPLRGSTGELFF.